This T cell receptor (beta chain) was sequenced in a study of healthy donors' naive CD4 and CD8 T cells. About the study: Three donor age groups were sampled: 20-25, 40-50 and 60-70 years; half female. The study's findings and limits: About an eighth of CD4/CD8 propensity variance appeared explained by V, J and CDR3 charge.

Each TCR library used approximately 500 ng of total RNA and a linear amplification protocol. TCRdb recomputed calls from the reads with MiXCR, one row per CDR3 protein. The table lists approximately 180,000 distinct CDR3 sequences, 74% of them singletons. Unmatched junction bases numbered 9, after V lost 6 bases and J lost 2 bases. The CDR3 has 15 amino acids. CDR1 is LNHDA and CDR2 is SQIVND in the germline V gene (reference sequence). As regards this clonotype: Its antigen is currently unknown.

Specimen: naive CD4+ and CD8+ T cells sorted from blood, pooled from several donors. The chain carries TRBV19 and TRBJ2-7, with 8 bases matching TRBD1. This receptor was obtained from a pool of human donors in good health; the sample pools cells from several healthy donors. CDR3 residues: CASSPGTGATYEQYF. The DNA for the CDR3 is TGTGCCAGTAGCCCCGGGACAGGCGCCACCTACGAGCAGTACTTC.